This T cell receptor beta chain originates from a study of type 1 regulatory T cells. From the reads, TCRdb called clonotypes with MiXCR, one entry per CDR3 protein. Among roughly 71,000 distinct CDR3 sequences listed, roughly three fifths were seen once. As to this clonotype: The antigen is not known.

This CDR3 contains 15 residues. V was trimmed by 3 bases and J by 0 bases, leaving 6 bases between them. The chain uses TRBV12-3 or TRBV12-4 and TRBJ1-6; no clear D gene. The source of this sequence is a human donor in good health. Sequencing input: cultured T cells, either the whole culture or a sorted T cell fraction (not recorded which). Subset in this sample: Tr1-enriched cell product generated in vitro against host alloantigens. Written as DNA, the CDR3 is TGTGCCAGCAGTTTGTACGGCTCCTATAATTCACCCCTCCACTTT. Protein sequence: CASSLYGSYNSPLHF.